Listed below are T cell receptor beta chains from one sample, sequenced in a study of control samples from healthy donors and cancer patients. The method was immunoSEQ multiplex PCR; TCRdb's version includes in-frame clones alone and lacks a portion of them. The table records 40,000 or so clones, roughly 90% of them present only once. The sample was PBMCs. The source of these receptors is a woman in her thirties or forties with head and neck cancer. The CDR3 runs from the conserved cysteine through the conserved F or W. Fields, in order: clone size, D gene, V gene, J gene, CDR3 length, CDR3 protein, CDR3 DNA. The D gene is left open where the match is weak. The size of a clone is reported for some rows only, either as once, few or many, or as a class for expanded clones.

>once|TRBD2|TRBV19|TRBJ2-1|14
CASSASGGFREQFF
TGTGCCAGTAGTGCGAGCGGGGGGTTTAGAGAGCAGTTCTTC
>.|TRBD2|TRBV5-4|TRBJ2-7|16
CASSSGGLAESYEQYF
TGTGCCAGCAGCTCCGGGGGACTAGCGGAATCCTACGAGCAGTACTTC
>.|.|TRBV3-1/TRBV3-2|TRBJ2-7|13
CASSRGSSYEQYF
TGTGCCAGCAGCCGAGGTTCCTCCTACGAGCAGTACTTC
>.|.|TRBV3-1/TRBV3-2|TRBJ1-1|16
CASSQGRRNRNTEAFF
TGTGCCAGCAGCCAAGGCCGCAGGAATCGGAACACTGAAGCTTTCTTT
>.|.|TRBV6-4|TRBJ2-7|13
CASSGSDTYEQYF
TGTGCCAGCAGTGGCTCCGACACCTACGAGCAGTACTTC
>.|.|TRBV27|TRBJ1-4|14
CASRRAGLNEKLFF
TGTGCCAGCAGACGGGCAGGGCTTAATGAAAAACTGTTTTTT
>.|TRBD1|TRBV3-1/TRBV3-2|TRBJ1-2|15
CASSPRTGSIYGYTF
TGTGCCAGCAGTCCACGGACAGGGAGCATCTATGGCTACACCTTC
>.|TRBD1|TRBV28|TRBJ1-1|18
CASRLKAGQGLMNTEAFF
TGTGCCAGCCGCCTCAAGGCGGGACAGGGCCTCATGAACACTGAAGCTTTCTTT
>.|TRBD1|TRBV5-1|TRBJ1-4|17
CASSPGTGYARWEKLFF
TGCGCCAGCAGCCCCGGGACAGGGTACGCCCGATGGGAAAAACTGTTTTTT
>.|.|TRBV14|TRBJ1-6|16
CASSHQGRHYNSPLHF
TGTGCCAGCAGCCACCAGGGAAGACACTATAATTCACCCCTCCACTTT
>.|.|TRBV29-1|TRBJ2-1|19
CSVDRRGGSTLSSYNEQFF
TGCAGCGTTGATCGTAGGGGGGGATCAACGCTGAGCTCCTACAATGAGCAGTTCTTC
>.|.|TRBV6-6|TRBJ1-3|14
CASSYSGVGNTIYF
TGTGCCAGCAGTTACTCGGGGGTTGGAAACACCATATATTTT
>.|.|TRBV10-1|TRBJ1-1|13
CASSESDVTEAFF
TGCGCCAGCAGTGAGTCGGACGTAACTGAAGCTTTCTTT
>.|.|TRBV5-4|TRBJ2-1|16
CASSPSATRSYNEQFF
TGTGCCAGCAGCCCGTCAGCGACCCGCTCCTACAATGAGCAGTTCTTC
>.|.|TRBV5-1|TRBJ2-3|13
CASSFPRSDTQYF
TGCGCCAGCAGCTTCCCCCGGTCAGATACGCAGTATTTT
>few|.|TRBV27|TRBJ2-7|13
CASTPILGGEQYF
TGTGCCAGCACCCCGATACTGGGGGGAGAGCAGTACTTC
>once|TRBD1|TRBV18|TRBJ1-1|14
CASSTGTGGTEAFF
TGTGCCAGCTCAACCGGGACAGGAGGTACTGAAGCTTTCTTT
>.|.|TRBV6-4|TRBJ2-1|14
CASSDGGSYNEQFF
TGTGCCAGCAGTGACGGGGGGTCCTACAATGAGCAGTTCTTC
>once|.|TRBV9|TRBJ1-1|16
CASSGGGRTLYTEAFF
TGTGCCAGCAGCGGGGGAGGGAGGACCCTCTACACTGAAGCTTTCTTT
>.|.|TRBV2|TRBJ2-1|13
CASKQRIYNEQFF
TGTGCCAGCAAGCAGAGGATCTACAATGAGCAGTTCTTC
>once|TRBD1|TRBV7-2|TRBJ1-2|15
CASSSRATGGFGYTF
TGTGCCAGCAGCTCGCGGGCCACAGGGGGCTTTGGCTACACCTTC
>.|TRBD2|TRBV5-1|TRBJ2-1|14
CASSSGNSYNEQFF
TGCGCCAGCAGCAGCGGGAACTCCTACAATGAGCAGTTCTTC
>.|TRBD1|TRBV7-2|TRBJ1-2|15
CASSFAAGGNYGYTF
TGTGCCAGCAGCTTTGCGGCAGGGGGTAACTATGGCTACACCTTC
>.|.|TRBV6-5|TRBJ1-5|13
CASSYSSLLPQHF
TGTGCCAGCAGTTACTCGAGTCTGCTGCCCCAGCATTTT
>medium-sized|TRBD2|TRBV2|TRBJ2-5|15
CASSLLAGGLETQYF
TGTGCCAGCAGTCTACTAGCGGGGGGACTAGAGACCCAGTACTTC
>.|.|TRBV19|TRBJ1-4|18
CASSISGGGFLGNEKLFF
TGTGCCAGTAGTATATCCGGGGGCGGGTTTTTGGGTAATGAAAAACTGTTTTTT
>.|.|TRBV6-1|TRBJ2-1|15
CASSEARGPYNEQFF
TGTGCCAGCAGTGAAGCGAGGGGCCCCTACAATGAGCAGTTCTTC
>few|.|TRBV5-5|TRBJ2-3|15
CASSLRGTSTDTQYF
TGTGCCAGCAGCTTGCGTGGTACTAGCACAGATACGCAGTATTTT
>.|TRBD2|TRBV6-4|TRBJ2-2|16
CASKERAGGVTGELFF
TGTGCCAGCAAAGAAAGAGCGGGGGGAGTCACCGGGGAGCTGTTTTTT
>.|.|TRBV12-3/TRBV12-4|TRBJ1-5|13
CASSPALAQPQHF
TGTGCCAGCAGTCCAGCGTTGGCTCAGCCCCAGCATTTT
>.|.|TRBV19|TRBJ2-5|17
CASSIDGGMRFGETQYF
TGTGCCAGTAGTATAGACGGGGGAATGCGGTTCGGAGAGACCCAGTACTTC
>.|.|TRBV7-3|TRBJ2-1|12
CASSFDLNEQFF
TGTGCCAGCAGCTTTGACCTCAATGAGCAGTTCTTC
>.|TRBD1|TRBV3-1/TRBV3-2|TRBJ1-2|13
CASSRDSDYGYTF
TGTGCCAGCAGCCGGGACAGCGACTATGGCTACACCTTC
>.|TRBD2|TRBV19|TRBJ2-1|15
CASNLGLDGGNEQFF
TGTGCCAGCAATCTAGGACTAGACGGGGGCAATGAGCAGTTCTTC
>.|TRBD1|TRBV24-1|TRBJ2-3|17
CATSDLPGTGRTDTQYF
TGTGCCACCAGTGATTTACCCGGGACAGGGCGAACAGATACGCAGTATTTT
>.|TRBD1|TRBV6-6|TRBJ1-3|16
CASSYNRDSSGNTIYF
TGTGCCAGCAGTTACAATCGGGACAGCTCTGGAAACACCATATATTTT
>.|.|TRBV6-5|TRBJ1-2|12
CASSPPAYGYTF
TGTGCCAGCAGCCCCCCCGCCTATGGCTACACCTTC
>once|.|TRBV6-5|TRBJ2-1|15
CASSHKGDSHNEQFF
TGTGCCAGCAGTCACAAGGGAGACAGCCACAATGAGCAGTTCTTC
>once|.|TRBV9|TRBJ2-3|13
CASSPRGTDTQYF
TGTGCCAGCAGCCCCCGAGGCACAGATACGCAGTATTTT
>.|.|TRBV5-4|TRBJ1-2|16
CASSRISRQRDYGYTF
TGTGCCAGCAGCAGAATATCGCGTCAGCGCGACTATGGCTACACCTTC
>.|.|TRBV4-2|TRBJ2-1|11
CASSLTNEQFF
TGTGCCAGCAGCCTTACGAATGAGCAGTTCTTC
>.|TRBD2|TRBV19|TRBJ2-5|15
CASSTSGRAAETQYF
TGTGCCAGTAGTACTAGCGGGAGGGCGGCGGAGACCCAGTACTTC
>.|TRBD2|TRBV10-2|TRBJ2-1|14
CASSFGTSVDEQFF
TGCGCCAGCAGCTTCGGGACTAGCGTGGATGAGCAGTTCTTC
>.|.|TRBV25-1|TRBJ1-2|12
CASSTQGYGYTF
TGTGCCAGCAGTACCCAGGGCTATGGCTACACCTTC
>.|.|TRBV29-1|TRBJ2-7|12
CSVDLGGHEQYF
TGCAGCGTTGATCTCGGAGGGCACGAGCAGTACTTC
>once|TRBD2|TRBV5-1|TRBJ2-2|14
CASRTSGATGELFF
TGCGCCAGCAGGACTAGCGGGGCCACCGGGGAGCTGTTTTTT
>.|TRBD2|TRBV7-2|TRBJ2-1|17
CASSPSLLAGGLDEQFF
TGTGCCAGCAGCCCGTCCCTACTAGCGGGGGGTTTAGATGAGCAGTTCTTC
>.|.|TRBV27|TRBJ1-2|13
CASSADGSYGYTF
TGTGCCAGCAGTGCCGACGGATCCTATGGCTACACCTTC
>.|TRBD1|TRBV4-1|TRBJ2-4|19
CASSQDRQGARSAKNIQYF
TGCGCCAGCAGCCAGGACCGACAGGGGGCAAGGTCGGCCAAAAACATTCAGTACTTC
>.|TRBD1|TRBV7-9|TRBJ1-1|16
CASSLGDRAVRTEAFF
TGTGCCAGCAGCTTAGGAGACAGGGCGGTTAGGACTGAAGCTTTCTTT
>.|.|TRBV5-1|TRBJ2-5|13
CASSFTRDETQYF
TGCGCCAGCAGCTTTACCAGGGATGAGACCCAGTACTTC